These 27 T cell receptor beta chains were sequenced from one sample in a study of shared clonotypes between healthy human individuals. CD45RO-negative, CCR7-selected cells formed the naive CD8 fraction, which excluded terminally differentiated effector memory CD45RA+ cells. The protocol was immunoSEQ multiplex PCR, while the TCRdb copy is restricted to in-frame clones and leaves out a portion. The sample includes under 2,000,000 clones, just under 95% of them seen just once. The sample comprised naive CD8+ T cells sorted from blood. The receptors were gathered from a man between 18 and 35 years old in good health.

The gene calls are TRBV5-1 and TRBJ2-7; D unresolved. Germline V gene lookup returns CDR1 SGHRS and CDR2 YFSETQ. V was pared by 5 bases and J by 1 base, with 13 bases between. This CDR3 is built from 14 residues. The CDR3 coding sequence is TGCGCCAGCAGAGTAGCTGACGGGTCCTACGAGCAGTACTTC. The encoded protein is CASRVADGSYEQYF.

This chain links TRBV10-2 with TRBJ2-5; no definite D call. The V end was cut by 7 bases, the J end by 2 bases, with 5 bases between. CDR3 size: 11 residues. CDR1 is WSHSY and CDR2 is SAAADI in the germline V gene. CDR3 nucleotide sequence: TGCGCCAGCACTAATCAAGAGACCCAGTACTTC. Translation: CASTNQETQYF.

A single count supports this clone. The chain couples TRBV9 to TRBJ2-3, with 7 bases fitting TRBD2. CDR1 is SGDLS, CDR2 YYNGEE, per germline. Trimming cost V 0 bases and J 2 bases; bases outside gene matches: 6. The CDR3 extends over 16 amino acids. CDR3 amino acids: CASSVEAGPSTDTQYF. The DNA of the CDR3 is TGTGCCAGCAGCGTAGAAGCGGGGCCCTCCACAGATACGCAGTATTTT.

CDR3 sequence (DNA): TGTGCCACCAGCAGAGAGGGGACAGGGGTTGTTTCGGGGTATGAAAAACTGTTTTTT. Residues: CATSREGTGVVSGYEKLFF. V is TRBV15 and J is TRBJ1-4; 10 positions agree with TRBD1. Germline values: CDR1 LNHNV, CDR2 YYDKDF (reference sequence). Losses at the gene ends were 0 bases for V and 6 bases for J; bases not matched to a gene: 13. The CDR3 has 19 amino acids. Full variable domain (outside the CDR3, taken from reference TRBV15 and TRBJ1-4): DAMVIQNPRYQVTQFGKPVTLSCSQTLNHNVMYWYQQKSSQAPKLLFHYYDKDFNNEADTPDNFQSRRPNTSFCFLDIRSPGLGDTAMYLCATSREGTGVVSGYEKLFFGSGTQLSVL.

The chain joins TRBV6-5 to TRBJ1-5; D possibly corresponds to TRBD1 (6 bases). The germline CDR1 and CDR2 sequences are MNHEY and SVGAGI. The V and J ends lost 4 bases and 0 bases respectively, with 10 bases between them. This CDR3 spans 15 amino acids. The CDR3 sequence: CASSSGQISNQPQHF. The DNA for the CDR3 is TGTGCCAGCAGTTCGGGACAAATTAGCAATCAGCCCCAGCATTTT.

The J gene is TRBJ2-5, the V gene TRBV6-1; 8 nucleotides line up with TRBD2. Trimming removed 2 bases from V and 4 bases from J; junction bases left unmatched: 15. This CDR3 comprises 18 residues. Germline CDR1 and CDR2: MNHNS and SASEGT. In DNA, the CDR3 is TGTGCCAGCAGTGAATTTGGAGTTAGCGGGGAGTCGCCAGAGACCCAGTACTTC. Amino acids: CASSEFGVSGESPETQYF.

The chain employs TRBV19 and TRBJ1-2; D is unresolved. The CDR3 is 15 amino acids. Germline CDR1 LNHDA, CDR2 SQIVND (reference sequence). Trimming removed 8 bases from V and 4 bases from J, with 20 bases in between. The chain's CDR3 is CASLPPGAKPYGYTF. The CDR3 bases are TGTGCCAGTCTCCCACCGGGAGCCAAACCCTATGGCTACACCTTC. Full variable domain (outside the CDR3, taken from reference TRBV19 and TRBJ1-2): DGGITQSPKYLFRKEGQNVTLSCEQNLNHDAMYWYRQDPGQGLRLIYYSQIVNDFQKGDIAEGYSVSREKKESFPLTVTSAQKNPTAFYLCASLPPGAKPYGYTFGSGTRLTVV.

This sequence joins TRBV5-8 and TRBJ2-3; D is undetermined. The ends were cut back, 5 bases at V and 6 bases at J, with 10 bases in the middle. This CDR3 contains 12 residues. The germline CDR1 and CDR2 sequences are SGHTS and YDEGEE. The CDR3 DNA is TGTGCCAGCAGTATAAGGCGGGATACGCAGTATTTT. Its translation: CASSIRRDTQYF.

Here the CDR3 DNA reads TGTGCCAGCAGCCCTGGACAGACCACAGATACGCAGTATTTT. Protein: CASSPGQTTDTQYF. The J gene is TRBJ2-3, the V gene TRBV7-9; D may be TRBD1 (6 bases). V lost 5 bases to trimming and J lost 2 bases, with 11 bases between them. Germline V gives CDR1 SEHNR, CDR2 FQNEAQ (reference sequence). The CDR3 is 14 amino acids.

The genes are TRBV9 and TRBJ2-7, with a possible D match to TRBD1 (6 bases). CDR1 SGDLS and CDR2 YYNGEE come from the germline V gene. The CDR3 covers 15 residues. V was cut by 4 bases and J by 0 bases, with 14 bases left in between. The CDR3 loop is CASSTTPDSSYEQYF. The CDR3 nucleotides are TGTGCCAGCAGCACAACTCCGGACAGCTCCTACGAGCAGTACTTC.

With regard to this clone: Other DNA sequences from this sample encode an identical CDR3 as well. The CDR3 reads CASSQTGGDEKLFF. CDR3 sequence (DNA): TGCGCCAGCAGCCAAACAGGAGGGGATGAAAAACTGTTTTTT. The chain links TRBV4-1 to TRBJ1-4; D perhaps matches TRBD1 (5 bases). V was cut by 2 bases and J by 6 bases, with 10 bases left in between. CDR3 length: 14 residues. CDR1 MGHRA and CDR2 YSYEKL come from the germline V gene.

The V gene is TRBV28, the J gene TRBJ1-1; possible D gene TRBD1, 6 bases. CDR1 MDHEN and CDR2 SYDVKM come from the germline V gene. The V end lost 2 bases, the J end lost 8 bases, and 12 bases lay between the germline ends. This CDR3 has 13 residues. CDR3 loop: CASSLRGAREAFF. CDR3 coding DNA: TGTGCCAGCAGTTTACGGGGGGCAAGGGAAGCTTTCTTT.

This clone was recorded only once. The J gene is TRBJ1-4, the V gene TRBV6-6; 11 bases line up with TRBD1. The V segment lost 7 bases and the J segment 12 bases; nucleotides outside the gene matches: 10. CDR3 length equals 14 residues. Germline V CDR1 and CDR2: MNHNY, SVGAGI (reference sequence). CDR3 DNA: TGTGCCAGCACCGGACAGGGGGCCCAAGGGGAACTGTTTTTT. Translating it yields CASTGQGAQGELFF.

The chain has TRBV27 and TRBJ1-1; TRBD1 might be the D (6 bases). The V end lost 2 bases, the J end lost 1 base, and 8 bases lay between the germline ends. This CDR3 is built from 14 residues. The V gene's germline CDR1 is MNHEY and CDR2 SMNVEV (reference sequence). The CDR3 coding sequence is TGTGCCAGCAGTTTACCGGGGGCGAACACTGAAGCTTTCTTT. This codes for CASSLPGANTEAFF.

The chain is built from TRBV5-4 and TRBJ2-3; tentative D call: TRBD2 (7 bases). CDR1 and CDR2 (germline): SGHNT, YYREEE (reference sequence). V was pared by 4 bases and J by 0 bases, with 18 bases between. The CDR3 spans 17 residues. Here the CDR3 reads CASSQGGAATSTDTQYF. The DNA for the CDR3 is TGTGCCAGCAGCCAAGGGGGGGCTGCCACTAGCACAGATACGCAGTATTTT.

The rearrangement uses TRBV2 and TRBJ2-7; TRBD1 might be the D (5 bases). The CDR3 totals 12 residues. Germline CDR1 and CDR2: SNHLY and FYNNEI. V lost 6 bases to trimming and J lost 2 bases, with 8 bases between them. CDR3 coding DNA: TGTGCCAGCAGGGCAGGGCCCTACGAGCAGTACTTC. It translates to CASRAGPYEQYF. The full variable domain, with the rest looked up from reference TRBV2 and TRBJ2-7, is EPEVTQTPSHQVTQMGQEVILRCVPISNHLYFYWYRQILGQKVEFLVSFYNNEISEKSEIFDDQFSVERPDGSNFTLKIRSTKLEDSAMYFCASRAGPYEQYFGPGTRLTVT.

Of note for this clone: Within the sample, other DNA sequences also encode this same CDR3. The chain links TRBV27 to TRBJ2-7; TRBD1 might be the D (5 bases). The CDR3 is 13 residues long. The germline gives CDR1 MNHEY, CDR2 SMNVEV (reference sequence). Deletions cut 3 bases from V and 4 bases from J, with 10 bases between. The CDR3 loop is CASSFQGRYEQYF. The DNA for the CDR3 is TGTGCCAGCAGTTTTCAGGGCAGGTACGAGCAGTACTTC.

This CDR3 reads CASSAGTGEGAGELFF. In DNA, the CDR3 is TGTGCCAGTAGTGCGGGGACAGGGGAAGGAGCCGGGGAGCTGTTTTTT. The rearrangement joins TRBV19 to TRBJ2-2; 10 bases line up with TRBD1. V shed 5 bases, J shed 6 bases, and the junction held 9 bases outside the gene matches. Looked up from germline, CDR1 is LNHDA and CDR2 is SQIVND (reference sequence). CDR3 length: 16 residues. The entire variable domain, with the rest obtained from reference TRBV19 and TRBJ2-2, is as follows: DGGITQSPKYLFRKEGQNVTLSCEQNLNHDAMYWYRQDPGQGLRLIYYSQIVNDFQKGDIAEGYSVSREKKESFPLTVTSAQKNPTAFYLCASSAGTGEGAGELFFGEGSRLTVL.

Note on this clone: The sample has other DNA sequences that encode this CDR3 too. The chain is built from TRBV10-2 and TRBJ2-7; D call uncertain. The V gene lost 3 bases and the J gene lost 1 base, with 7 bases spanning the gap. Germline V gene lookup returns CDR1 WSHSY and CDR2 SAAADI. The CDR3 runs to 13 residues. CDR3 nucleotides: TGCGCCAGCAGTGAAGGTCTATCCTACGAGCAGTACTTC. It codes for CASSEGLSYEQYF.

The chain has TRBV27 and TRBJ2-7; D possibly matches TRBD1 or TRBD2 (5 bases each). The CDR3 contains 15 residues. Germline CDR1 reads MNHEY; CDR2 reads SMNVEV (reference sequence). Deletions cut 2 bases from V and 0 bases from J, with 11 bases between. The CDR3 region is CASSLGDALSYEQYF. The CDR3 nucleotides read TGTGCCAGCAGTTTAGGGGACGCTCTCTCCTACGAGCAGTACTTC.

Of note for this clone: Other DNA sequences within the sample encode an identical CDR3. The chain couples TRBV7-3 to TRBJ2-7, with no clear D. The length of the CDR3 is 13 residues. Trimming took off 3 bases at V and 0 bases at J, with 6 bases between the two ends. Germline V gene data show CDR1 as SGHTA and CDR2 as FQGTGA. The CDR3 DNA is TGTGCCAGCAGCTTGGGCATCTCCTACGAGCAGTACTTC. This encodes CASSLGISYEQYF. Supplemented by reference TRBV7-3 and TRBJ2-7, the full variable domain reads GAGVSQTPSNKVTEKGKYVELRCDPISGHTALYWYRQSLGQGPEFLIYFQGTGAADDSGLPNDRFFAVRPEGSVSTLKIQRTERGDSAVYLCASSLGISYEQYFGPGTRLTVT.

The DNA for the CDR3 is TGTGCCAGCAGTGACACAGGGGAATATGGCTACACCTTC. Encoded protein: CASSDTGEYGYTF. The chain has TRBV2 and TRBJ1-2, with 7 bases identical to TRBD1. CDR1 and CDR2 (germline): SNHLY, FYNNEI. Germline trimming cut 3 bases from V and 5 bases from J; bases unmatched to any gene: 3. The CDR3 has 13 amino acids.

The V call is TRBV7-9, the J call TRBJ2-7; D gene unclear. The CDR3 is 13 residues long. Germline V CDR1 and CDR2: SEHNR, FQNEAQ (reference sequence). Trimming stripped 3 bases from V and 2 bases from J, with 8 bases between. CDR3 sequence (DNA): TGTGCCAGCAGCTTCGAGCCTCCCTACGAGCAGTACTTC. This translates into CASSFEPPYEQYF.

The gene calls are TRBV9 and TRBJ2-2; 12 nucleotides match TRBD2. CDR3 length: 18 amino acids. V lost 0 bases to trimming and J lost 3 bases; unmatched junction nucleotides: 6. Germline values: CDR1 SGDLS, CDR2 YYNGEE. CDR3 nucleotides: TGTGCCAGCAGCGTAGCTCCTCGACTAGCGGGAGACACCGGGGAGCTGTTTTTT. It codes for CASSVAPRLAGDTGELFF.

The chain links TRBV4-1 to TRBJ2-5; D unclear. The CDR3 is 15 residues long. V was pared by 0 bases and J by 5 bases, with 13 bases between. The germline V gene encodes CDR1 MGHRA and CDR2 YSYEKL. The CDR3 loop reads CASSQDGRTGETQYF. For the CDR3, the DNA is TGCGCCAGCAGCCAAGATGGCAGAACCGGGGAGACCCAGTACTTC.

The chain recombines TRBV4-3 with TRBJ2-1; D might be TRBD1 or TRBD2, each matching 5 bases. Germline-derived CDR1 and CDR2 are LGHNA and YSLEER. This CDR3 contains 13 residues. Trimming cost V 8 bases and J 5 bases, with 13 bases left between them. CDR3 protein: CASRERGDNEQFF. In nucleotides, the CDR3 is TGCGCCAGCCGAGAAAGGGGAGACAATGAGCAGTTCTTC.

The chain recombines TRBV9 with TRBJ2-3; D remains unclear. The germline V gene has CDR1 SGDLS and CDR2 YYNGEE. V was pared by 0 bases and J by 0 bases, with 5 bases between. The CDR3 is made up of 14 amino acids. In nucleotides, the CDR3 is TGTGCCAGCAGCGTAGCTACTAGCACAGATACGCAGTATTTT. It encodes CASSVATSTDTQYF.